The next 3 T cell receptor beta chains were all read from a single sample in a study of immune cell composition in non-small cell lung cancer. Profiled with immunoSEQ multiplex PCR; TCRdb holds only in-frame clones, not every one. The sample shows 3,500 to 4,500 clones, around 68% of them seen only once. Material: lung tumor tissue. The receptors were sampled from a human donor with non-small cell lung cancer.

The CDR3 DNA reads as TGTGCCAGCAGCTTAGAAGCGAACACTGAAGCTTTCTTT. This sequence encodes CASSLEANTEAFF. The J gene is TRBJ1-1, the V gene TRBV7-3; D is ambiguous. Germline-derived CDR1 and CDR2 are SGHTA and FQGTGA. The length of the CDR3 is 13 residues. Trimming left V 2 bases short and J 1 base short, with 5 bases between.

The V gene is TRBV7-3, the J gene TRBJ2-2, with D possibly matching TRBD1 (6 bases). The CDR3 spans 13 residues. V dropped 10 bases and J dropped 6 bases, with 15 bases sitting between them. Germline V gives CDR1 SGHTA, CDR2 FQGTGA. CDR3 sequence reads: CATSQGGSGELFF. CDR3 coding DNA: TGTGCCACCTCCCAAGGGGGATCCGGGGAGCTGTTTTTT. The whole variable domain, remainder taken from reference TRBV7-3 and TRBJ2-2, is GAGVSQTPSNKVTEKGKYVELRCDPISGHTALYWYRQSLGQGPEFLIYFQGTGAADDSGLPNDRFFAVRPEGSVSTLKIQRTERGDSAVYLCATSQGGSGELFFGEGSRLTVL.

This clone occurred once. The chain combines TRBV28 with TRBJ1-2; 8 bases align to TRBD1. The CDR3 is 13 residues long. The trim removed 5 bases at V and 5 bases at J, leaving 4 bases unmatched. Per germline, CDR1 MDHEN and CDR2 SYDVKM. The DNA for the CDR3 is TGTGCCAGCAGTGTCGACAGGGGATATGGCTACACCTTC. Translated: CASSVDRGYGYTF.